These 19 T cell receptor beta chains were sequenced from one sample in a study of OX40 agonist ivuxolimab in advanced cancers. Clones were read by immunoSEQ multiplex PCR, and TCRdb kept only the in-frame ones, dropping some. This sample carries roughly 79,000 clones, around 80% of them seen once, and the ten largest clones take roughly 0.48%. This specimen consisted of CD4+ or CD8+ T cells sorted from blood, obtained in a trial of the OX40 agonist ivuxolimab. The receptors come from an adult with an advanced solid tumor such as melanoma, head and neck, liver or kidney cancer.

CDR3 DNA sequence: TGTGCCATCAGTGAGTCAAGTGGGGCCTCCTACGAGCAGTACTTC. Its translation: CAISESSGASYEQYF. The rearrangement uses TRBV10-3 and TRBJ2-7; TRBD1 might be the D (5 bases). Deletions cut 0 bases from V and 0 bases from J, with 9 bases between. The CDR3 extends over 15 amino acids. In germline, CDR1 is ENHRY, CDR2 SYGVKD.

As DNA, the CDR3 is TGTGCCACCCTCCCTGGGGGGAACACTGAAGCTTTCTTT. It specifies CATLPGGNTEAFF. The rearrangement joins TRBV18 to TRBJ1-1; D perhaps matches TRBD1 (5 bases). The CDR3 sequence is 13 residues long. Germline V gives CDR1 KGHSH, CDR2 LQKENI. Trimming took off 10 bases at V and 1 base at J, with 13 bases between the two ends.

This clone was seen only a few times. V usage is TRBV2 and J usage is TRBJ1-2, with 7 bases fitting TRBD1. Germline loops: CDR1 SNHLY, CDR2 FYNNEI. The CDR3 covers 13 residues. V lost 7 bases to trimming and J lost 4 bases; unmatched junction nucleotides: 6. CDR3 bases: TGTGCCAGCACGATCAACAGGGGCTATGGCTACACCTTC. Translating it yields CASTINRGYGYTF.

The chain is built from TRBV23-1 and TRBJ1-1; D is undetermined. TRBV23-1 is identified as an open reading frame with a role that is uncertain. The CDR3 runs to 18 residues. Trimming removed 1 base at V and 0 bases at J, with 18 bases between. The CDR3 DNA reads as TGCGCCAGCAGTCAATTCCGTATTATTCGGGGATTGAACACTGAAGCTTTCTTT. It yields the protein CASSQFRIIRGLNTEAFF.

The V call is TRBV4-3, the J call TRBJ2-7; TRBD2 matches at 8 bases. The length of the CDR3 is 15 residues. The germline V gene has CDR1 LGHNA and CDR2 YSLEER. V trimming: 0 bases; J trimming: 6 bases; junction bases outside the gene matches: 7. CDR3 in DNA: TGCGCCAGCAGCCAAGATCCCGGGAGGGTTGGCGAGCAGTACTTC. It yields the protein CASSQDPGRVGEQYF.

CDR3 protein: CASRGGQGAYGYTF. The CDR3 region has the DNA TGTGCCAGCAGGGGGGGACAGGGGGCTTATGGCTACACCTTC. The chain combines TRBV28 with TRBJ1-2, with 12 nucleotides matching TRBD1. V was pared by 6 bases and J by 5 bases, with 4 bases of the junction left unmatched. The germline CDR1 and CDR2 sequences are MDHEN and SYDVKM. The CDR3 sequence is 14 residues long.

This clone has only a few counts. V and J are TRBV18 and TRBJ2-7; D may be TRBD2 (5 bases). This CDR3 region has 13 residues. Trimming took 6 bases from V and 0 from J, leaving 9 bases between them. Germline lookup yields CDR1 KGHSH and CDR2 LQKENI. The CDR3 region is CASSAGNSYEQYF. The CDR3 DNA follows: TGTGCCAGCTCGGCCGGGAACTCCTACGAGCAGTACTTC. Full variable domain (outside the CDR3, taken from reference TRBV18 and TRBJ2-7): NAGVMQNPRHLVRRRGQEARLRCSPMKGHSHVYWYRQLPEEGLKFMVYLQKENIIDESGMPKERFSAEFPKEGPSILRIQQVVRGDSAAYFCASSAGNSYEQYFGPGTRLTVT.

This sequence joins TRBV6-1 and TRBJ2-3, with 9 nucleotides matching TRBD1. Losses at the gene ends were 3 bases for V and 5 bases for J; bases not matched to a gene: 9. The CDR3 extends over 16 amino acids. CDR1 is MNHNS and CDR2 is SASEGT in the germline V gene. The CDR3: CASSDWDREGGDTQYF. The CDR3 DNA is TGTGCCAGCAGTGACTGGGACAGGGAAGGTGGAGATACGCAGTATTTT.

This chain connects TRBV11-1 to TRBJ2-7, with D perhaps matching TRBD2 (6 bases). The CDR3 is 15 amino acids. V lost 2 bases to trimming and J lost 0 bases, with 11 bases between them. Germline assignment: CDR1 SGHAT and CDR2 FQDESV (reference sequence). The CDR3 protein is CASSLHGGPSYEQYF. In DNA, the CDR3 is TGTGCCAGCAGCTTACATGGAGGGCCCTCCTACGAGCAGTACTTC.

The chain joins TRBV15 to TRBJ2-3; D may be TRBD1 (5 bases). V lost 3 bases and J lost 2, with 12 bases in between. The CDR3 runs 15 residues. CDR1 is LNHNV and CDR2 is YYDKDF in the germline V gene (reference sequence). The CDR3 sequence: CATSRNRLITDTQYF. DNA of the CDR3: TGTGCCACCAGCAGGAACAGGCTTATCACAGATACGCAGTATTTT.

The chain employs TRBV28 and TRBJ2-1, with TRBD2 matching 10 bases. This CDR3 has 16 residues. Germline V gives CDR1 MDHEN, CDR2 SYDVKM. Trimming at V came to 3 bases and at J to 5 bases, leaving 7 bases not matched to a gene. CDR3 region: CASSFILAGKDNEQFF. CDR3 DNA sequence: TGTGCCAGCAGTTTCATACTAGCGGGAAAAGACAATGAGCAGTTCTTC. The full variable domain, in which reference TRBV28 and TRBJ2-1 provide the parts outside the CDR3, is DVKVTQSSRYLVKRTGEKVFLECVQDMDHENMFWYRQDPGLGLRLIYFSYDVKMKEKGDIPEGYSVSREKKERFSLILESASTNQTSMYLCASSFILAGKDNEQFFGPGTRLTVL.

The chain combines TRBV10-1 with TRBJ2-5; D possibly corresponds to TRBD2 (5 bases). V was shortened by 6 bases and J by 1 base, with 15 bases between the two germline ends. Looked up from germline, CDR1 is WNHNN and CDR2 is SYGVQD (reference sequence). The length of the CDR3 is 15 residues. DNA of the CDR3: TGCGCCAGCAGGGCGAGGAGCGGATGCCAAGAGACCCAGTACTTC. It translates to CASRARSGCQETQYF.

The gene calls are TRBV25-1 and TRBJ2-7; 11 nucleotides line up with TRBD2. V was clipped by 6 bases and J by 7 bases; unmatched bases: 14. CDR3 length: 16 amino acids. CDR1 MGHDK and CDR2 SYGVNS come from the germline V gene. CDR3 amino acids: CASSAGTSGPMGEQYF. CDR3 DNA sequence: TGTGCCAGCAGCGCAGGGACTAGCGGTCCCATGGGGGAGCAGTACTTC.

The CDR3 reads CASSLVCGKAGGCRQPQHF. The CDR3 coding sequence is TGCGCCAGCAGCTTGGTGTGCGGGAAGGCAGGGGGTTGTCGACAGCCCCAGCATTTT. The chain uses TRBV5-1 and TRBJ1-5; the match to TRBD1 covers 7 bases. The length of the CDR3 is 19 residues. V shed 0 bases and J 7 bases; nucleotides not matched to a gene: 19. Germline V gene data show CDR1 as SGHRS and CDR2 as YFSETQ.

On this clone itself: One junction end disagrees with the germline gene, perhaps due to a read error. V and J are TRBV7-7 and TRBJ2-5; 7 bases fit TRBD1. The CDR3 contains 13 residues. Germline-derived CDR1 and CDR2 are SSHAT and FNYEAQ (reference sequence). The DNA for the CDR3 is TGTGCTAGCAGCTTAGACAGGGAAGAGACCCAGTACTTC. This translates into CASSLDREETQYF.

The chain couples TRBV4-1 to TRBJ2-2, with 8 bases that match TRBD2. The CDR3 is 15 residues long. Germline-derived CDR1 and CDR2 are MGHRA and YSYEKL. The ends lost 7 bases at V and 6 bases at J; junction bases unmatched: 10. The CDR3 coding sequence is TGCGCCAGCAACCGGGGGGGATTTAGGGCCGGGGAGCTGTTTTTT. Translating it yields CASNRGGFRAGELFF.

The chain is built from TRBV27 and TRBJ2-7; no reliable D call. V was pared by 2 bases and J by 4 bases, with 12 bases between. The length of the CDR3 is 14 residues. Germline lookup yields CDR1 MNHEY and CDR2 SMNVEV (reference sequence). Here the CDR3 DNA reads TGTGCCAGCAGTTTAAGGGTTGGGGTTTACGAGCAGTACTTC. Its translation: CASSLRVGVYEQYF.

The rearrangement joins TRBV18 to TRBJ2-1, with 14 positions matching TRBD2. J was trimmed by 2 bases and V by 6 bases; bases with no gene match: 3. Germline CDR1 is KGHSH and CDR2 is LQKENI. CDR3 length equals 16 residues. This CDR3 is CASSRLAGGTYNEQFF. In DNA, the CDR3 is TGTGCCAGCTCTCGACTAGCGGGGGGGACCTACAATGAGCAGTTCTTC.

This clone came up once. The CDR3 DNA reads TGTGCCAGCAGCCCAGGGACAGACCCTAACTATGGCTACACCTTC. Residues: CASSPGTDPNYGYTF. This chain uses TRBV7-3 with TRBJ1-2; 7 bases are a match to TRBD1. The CDR3 runs to 15 residues. The J segment lost 0 bases and the V segment lost 5 bases, leaving 6 bases of the junction unmatched. Germline V lookup: CDR1 SGHTA, CDR2 FQGTGA.